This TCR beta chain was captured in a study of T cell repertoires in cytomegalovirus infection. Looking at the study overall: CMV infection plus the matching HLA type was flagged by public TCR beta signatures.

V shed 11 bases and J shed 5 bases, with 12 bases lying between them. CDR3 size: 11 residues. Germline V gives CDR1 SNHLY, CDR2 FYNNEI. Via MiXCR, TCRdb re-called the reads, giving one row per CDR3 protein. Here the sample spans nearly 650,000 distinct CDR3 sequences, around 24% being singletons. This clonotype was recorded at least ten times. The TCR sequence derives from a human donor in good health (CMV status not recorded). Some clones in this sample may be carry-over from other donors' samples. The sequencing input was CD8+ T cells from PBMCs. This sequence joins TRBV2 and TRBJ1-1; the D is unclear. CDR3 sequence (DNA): TGTGCCGCTAGGGTTCGGACTGAAGCTTTCTTT. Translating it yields CAARVRTEAFF.